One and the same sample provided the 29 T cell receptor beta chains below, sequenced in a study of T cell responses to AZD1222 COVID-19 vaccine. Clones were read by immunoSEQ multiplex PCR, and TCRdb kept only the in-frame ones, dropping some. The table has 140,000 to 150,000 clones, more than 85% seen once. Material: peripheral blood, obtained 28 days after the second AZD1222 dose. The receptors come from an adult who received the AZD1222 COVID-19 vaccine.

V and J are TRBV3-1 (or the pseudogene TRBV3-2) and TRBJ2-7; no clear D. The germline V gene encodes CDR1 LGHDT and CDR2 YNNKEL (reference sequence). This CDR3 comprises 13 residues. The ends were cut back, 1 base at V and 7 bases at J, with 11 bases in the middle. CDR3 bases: TGTGCCAGCAGCCAAGTGATTGGCGCTGAGCAGTACTTC. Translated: CASSQVIGAEQYF.

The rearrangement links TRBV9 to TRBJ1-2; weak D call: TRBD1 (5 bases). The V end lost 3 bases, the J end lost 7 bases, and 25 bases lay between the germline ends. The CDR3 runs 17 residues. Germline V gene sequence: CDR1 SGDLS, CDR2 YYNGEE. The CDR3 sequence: CASSGAVGSGGEGGYTF. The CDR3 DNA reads TGTGCCAGCAGCGGAGCTGTTGGTTCCGGGGGTGAGGGTGGCTACACCTTC.

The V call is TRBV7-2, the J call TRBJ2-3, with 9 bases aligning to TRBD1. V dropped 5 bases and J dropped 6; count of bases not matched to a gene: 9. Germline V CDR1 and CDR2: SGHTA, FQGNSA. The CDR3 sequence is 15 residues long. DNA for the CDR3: TGTGCCAGCAGCCAACAGACAGGGGGTTGGGATACGCAGTATTTT. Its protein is CASSQQTGGWDTQYF.

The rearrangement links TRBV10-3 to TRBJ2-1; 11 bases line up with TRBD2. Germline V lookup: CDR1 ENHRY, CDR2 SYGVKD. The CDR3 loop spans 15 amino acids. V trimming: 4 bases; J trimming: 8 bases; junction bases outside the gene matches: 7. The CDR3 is CAISALAGEQDEQFF. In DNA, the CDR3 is TGTGCCATCAGTGCACTAGCGGGAGAGCAAGATGAGCAGTTCTTC.

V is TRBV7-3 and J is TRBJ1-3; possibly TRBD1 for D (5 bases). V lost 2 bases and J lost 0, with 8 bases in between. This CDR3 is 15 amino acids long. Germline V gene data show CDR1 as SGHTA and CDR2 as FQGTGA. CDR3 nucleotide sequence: TGTGCCAGCAGCTTAGTCGGGGGCTCTGGAAACACCATATATTTT. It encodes CASSLVGGSGNTIYF.

The CDR3 spells CASSPRDSPADTQYF. The CDR3 coding sequence is TGTGCCAGCAGCCCTCGGGACTCCCCTGCGGATACGCAGTATTTT. This sequence joins TRBV7-2 and TRBJ2-3; maybe TRBD2 (6 bases). Germline lookup yields CDR1 SGHTA and CDR2 FQGNSA. V was trimmed by 5 bases and J by 6 bases, leaving 18 bases between them. CDR3 size: 15 residues.

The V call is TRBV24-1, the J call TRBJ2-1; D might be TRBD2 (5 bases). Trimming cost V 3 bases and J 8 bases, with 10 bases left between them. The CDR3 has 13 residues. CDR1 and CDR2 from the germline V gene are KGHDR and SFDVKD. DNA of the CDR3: TGTGCCACCAGTGATGGCTTCGGGGATGAGCAGTTCTTC. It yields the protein CATSDGFGDEQFF.

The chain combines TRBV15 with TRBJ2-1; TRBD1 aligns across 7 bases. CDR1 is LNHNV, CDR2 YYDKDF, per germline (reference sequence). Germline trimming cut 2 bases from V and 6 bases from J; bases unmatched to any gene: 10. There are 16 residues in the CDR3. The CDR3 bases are TGTGCCACCAGCAGACGACAGGGATTCTTGTCCAATGAGCAGTTCTTC. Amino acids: CATSRRQGFLSNEQFF.

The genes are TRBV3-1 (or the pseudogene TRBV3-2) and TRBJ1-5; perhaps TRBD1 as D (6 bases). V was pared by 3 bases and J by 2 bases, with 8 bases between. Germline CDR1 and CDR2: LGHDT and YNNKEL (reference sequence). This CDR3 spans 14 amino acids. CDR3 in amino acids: CASSHRGGNQPQHF. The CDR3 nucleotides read TGTGCCAGCAGCCACAGGGGCGGCAATCAGCCCCAGCATTTT.

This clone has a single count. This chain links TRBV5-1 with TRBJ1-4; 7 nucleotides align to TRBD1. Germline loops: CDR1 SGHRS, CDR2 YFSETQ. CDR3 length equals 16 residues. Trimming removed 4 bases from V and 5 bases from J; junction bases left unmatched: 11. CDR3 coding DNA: TGCGCCAGCAGCAAGGACAGGCCGCGGGGCAATGAAAAACTGTTTTTT. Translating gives CASSKDRPRGNEKLFF.

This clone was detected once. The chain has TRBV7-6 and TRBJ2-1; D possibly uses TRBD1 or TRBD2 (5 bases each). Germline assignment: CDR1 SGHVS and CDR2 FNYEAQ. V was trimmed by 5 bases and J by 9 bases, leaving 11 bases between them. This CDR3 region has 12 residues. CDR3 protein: CASSPLGTEQFF. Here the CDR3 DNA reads TGTGCCAGCAGCCCTCTTGGGACTGAGCAGTTCTTC. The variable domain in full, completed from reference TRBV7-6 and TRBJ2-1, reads GAGVSQSPRYKVTKRGQDVALRCDPISGHVSLYWYRQALGQGPEFLTYFNYEAQQDKSGLPNDRFSAERPEGSISTLTIQRTEQRDSAMYRCASSPLGTEQFFGPGTRLTVL.

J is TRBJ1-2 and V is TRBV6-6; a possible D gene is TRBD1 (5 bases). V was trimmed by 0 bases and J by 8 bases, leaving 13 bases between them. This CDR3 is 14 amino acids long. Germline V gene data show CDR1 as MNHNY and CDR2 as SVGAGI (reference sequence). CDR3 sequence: CASSYSTAGWGYTF. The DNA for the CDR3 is TGTGCCAGCAGTTACTCGACAGCGGGTTGGGGCTACACCTTC.

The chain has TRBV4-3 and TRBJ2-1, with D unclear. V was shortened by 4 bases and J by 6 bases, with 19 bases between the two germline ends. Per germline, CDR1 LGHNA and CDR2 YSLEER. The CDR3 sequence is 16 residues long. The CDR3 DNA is TGCGCCAGCAGCCTCACGGTTGTGGTCCGATCCAATGAGCAGTTCTTC. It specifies CASSLTVVVRSNEQFF.

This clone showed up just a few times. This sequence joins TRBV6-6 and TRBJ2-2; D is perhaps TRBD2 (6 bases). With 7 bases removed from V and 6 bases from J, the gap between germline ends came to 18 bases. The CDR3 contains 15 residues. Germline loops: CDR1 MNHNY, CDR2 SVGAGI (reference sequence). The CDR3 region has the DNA TGTGCCAGCACGTCCCTCCGCCCGGGGGCCGGGGAGCTGTTTTTT. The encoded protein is CASTSLRPGAGELFF.

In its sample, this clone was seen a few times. The CDR3 nucleotides read TGTGCCAGCAGCCAAATATACAATGAGCAGTTCTTC. It specifies CASSQIYNEQFF. The chain uses TRBV3-1 (or the pseudogene TRBV3-2) and TRBJ2-1; D not certain. Trimming shortened V by 2 bases and J by 4 bases, and 3 bases separated the two germline ends. The length of the CDR3 is 12 residues. Germline lookup yields CDR1 LGHDT and CDR2 YNNKEL (reference sequence).

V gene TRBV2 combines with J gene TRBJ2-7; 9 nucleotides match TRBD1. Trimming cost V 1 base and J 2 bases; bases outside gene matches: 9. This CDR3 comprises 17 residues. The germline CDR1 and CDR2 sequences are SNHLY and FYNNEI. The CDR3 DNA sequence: TGTGCCAGCAGTGAAGAGGAGGGACAGGGATCGACCTACGAGCAGTACTTC. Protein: CASSEEEGQGSTYEQYF.

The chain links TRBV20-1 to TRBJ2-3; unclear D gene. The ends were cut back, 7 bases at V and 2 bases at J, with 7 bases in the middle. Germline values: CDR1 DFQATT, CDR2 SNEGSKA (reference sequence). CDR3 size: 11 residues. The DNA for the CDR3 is TGCAGTGTCCTATACACAGATACGCAGTATTTT. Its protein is CSVLYTDTQYF.

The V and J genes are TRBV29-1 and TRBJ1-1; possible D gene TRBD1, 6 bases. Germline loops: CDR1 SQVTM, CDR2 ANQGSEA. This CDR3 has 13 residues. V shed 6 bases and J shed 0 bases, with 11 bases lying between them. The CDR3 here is CSVEDRVNTEAFF. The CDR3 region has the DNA TGCAGCGTGGAGGACAGAGTGAACACTGAAGCTTTCTTT.

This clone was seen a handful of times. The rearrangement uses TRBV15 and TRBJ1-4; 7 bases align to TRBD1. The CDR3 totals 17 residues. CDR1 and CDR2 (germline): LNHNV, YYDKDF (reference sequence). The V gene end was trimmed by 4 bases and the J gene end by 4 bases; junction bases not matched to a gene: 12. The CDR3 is CATSTPSMGQINEKLFF. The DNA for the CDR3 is TGTGCCACCAGCACACCAAGTATGGGACAGATTAATGAAAAACTGTTTTTT.

The CDR3 DNA reads TGTGCCAGTAGTATCGGCGGGGGGGCCTATGAAGATACGCAGTATTTT. Its translation is CASSIGGGAYEDTQYF. The chain combines TRBV19 with TRBJ2-3, with 9 nucleotides matching TRBD2. This CDR3 spans 16 amino acids. Germline loops: CDR1 LNHDA, CDR2 SQIVND (reference sequence). Losses at the gene ends were 3 bases for V and 5 bases for J; bases not matched to a gene: 9.

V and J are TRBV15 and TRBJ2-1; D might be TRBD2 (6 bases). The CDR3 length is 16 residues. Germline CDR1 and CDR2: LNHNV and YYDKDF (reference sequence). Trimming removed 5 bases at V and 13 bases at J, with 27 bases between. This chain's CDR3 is CATSPRLDGMGKKQFF. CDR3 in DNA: TGTGCCACCAGCCCTAGACTAGACGGGATGGGAAAAAAACAGTTCTTC.

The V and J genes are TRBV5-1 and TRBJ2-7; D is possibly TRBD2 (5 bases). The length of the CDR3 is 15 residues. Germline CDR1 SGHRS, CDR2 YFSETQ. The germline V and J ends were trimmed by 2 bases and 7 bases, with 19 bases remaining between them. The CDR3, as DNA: TGCGCCAGCAGCTTAGTCGGAACGTTAAGCGGAGAGCAGTACTTC. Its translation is CASSLVGTLSGEQYF.

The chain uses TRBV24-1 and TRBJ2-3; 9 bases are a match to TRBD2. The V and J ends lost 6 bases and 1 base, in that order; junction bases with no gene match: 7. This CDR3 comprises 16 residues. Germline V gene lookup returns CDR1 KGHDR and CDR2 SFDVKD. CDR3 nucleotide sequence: TGTGCCACCAGTACGTGGCGGGAGGGGGGCACAGATACGCAGTATTTT. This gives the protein CATSTWREGGTDTQYF.

The CDR3 sequence is CASTLGSEQFF. The CDR3 coding sequence is TGTGCCAGCACTCTTGGGAGTGAGCAGTTCTTC. The rearrangement links TRBV28 to TRBJ2-1; D perhaps matches TRBD2 (5 bases). CDR1 is MDHEN, CDR2 SYDVKM, per germline. CDR3 length equals 11 residues. V lost 7 bases and J lost 9, with 10 bases in between.

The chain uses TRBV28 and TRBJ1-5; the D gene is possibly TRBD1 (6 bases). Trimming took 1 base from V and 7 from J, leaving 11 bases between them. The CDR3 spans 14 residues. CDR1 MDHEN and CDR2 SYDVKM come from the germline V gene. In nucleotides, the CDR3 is TGTGCCAGCAGTTTATTAAGGGGGAGCCAGCCCCAGCATTTT. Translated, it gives CASSLLRGSQPQHF. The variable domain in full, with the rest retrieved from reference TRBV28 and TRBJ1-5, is DVKVTQSSRYLVKRTGEKVFLECVQDMDHENMFWYRQDPGLGLRLIYFSYDVKMKEKGDIPEGYSVSREKKERFSLILESASTNQTSMYLCASSLLRGSQPQHFGDGTRLSIL.

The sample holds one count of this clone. This CDR3 is CASSPAGTENQPQHF. The CDR3 nucleotides read TGTGCCAGCTCACCCGCCGGGACAGAAAATCAGCCCCAGCATTTT. The genes are TRBV18 and TRBJ1-5; 7 bases agree with TRBD1. Germline CDR1 reads KGHSH; CDR2 reads LQKENI. Trimming at V came to 3 bases and at J to 4 bases, leaving 6 bases not matched to a gene. This CDR3 is built from 15 residues.

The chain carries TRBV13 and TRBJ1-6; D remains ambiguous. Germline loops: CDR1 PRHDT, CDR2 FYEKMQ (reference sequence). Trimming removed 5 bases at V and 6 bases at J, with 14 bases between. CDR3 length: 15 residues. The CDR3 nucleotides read TGTGCCAGCAGCCCCCGTAGTGGTCTTAATTCACCCCTCCACTTT. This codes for CASSPRSGLNSPLHF.

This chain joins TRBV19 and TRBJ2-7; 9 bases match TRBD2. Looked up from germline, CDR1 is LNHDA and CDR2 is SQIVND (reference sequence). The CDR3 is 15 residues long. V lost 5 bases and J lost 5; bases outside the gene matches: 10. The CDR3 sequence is CASSQFTSGWNEQYF. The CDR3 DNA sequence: TGTGCCAGTAGTCAGTTTACTAGCGGGTGGAACGAGCAGTACTTC.

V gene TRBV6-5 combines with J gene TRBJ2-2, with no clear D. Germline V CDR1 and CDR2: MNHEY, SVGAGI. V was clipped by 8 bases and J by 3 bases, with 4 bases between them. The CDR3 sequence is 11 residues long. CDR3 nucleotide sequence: TGTGCCAGCTCAGACACCGGGGAGCTGTTTTTT. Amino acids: CASSDTGELFF.